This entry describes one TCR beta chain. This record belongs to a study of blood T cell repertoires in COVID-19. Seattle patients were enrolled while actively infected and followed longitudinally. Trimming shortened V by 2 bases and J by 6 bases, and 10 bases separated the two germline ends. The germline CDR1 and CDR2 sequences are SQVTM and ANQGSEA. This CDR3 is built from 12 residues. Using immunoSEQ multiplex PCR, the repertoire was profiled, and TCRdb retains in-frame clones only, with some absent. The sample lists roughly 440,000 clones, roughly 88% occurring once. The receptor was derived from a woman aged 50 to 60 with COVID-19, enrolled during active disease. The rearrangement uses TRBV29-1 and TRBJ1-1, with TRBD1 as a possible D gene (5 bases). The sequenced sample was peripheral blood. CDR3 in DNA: TGCAGCGTTGAACGGGGGATCGCTGAAGCTTTCTTT. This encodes CSVERGIAEAFF.